These 5 T cell receptor beta chains share one sample of origin, sequenced in a study of T cells in Graves' hyperthyroidism and ophthalmopathy. Regions amplified from RNA transcripts were the TCR beta CDR3 regions. A first-round RT-PCR of the TCR CDR3 used the HTBI primer set. TCRdb passed the multiplex PCR reads through MiXCR, listing each CDR3 protein once. The data contain about 480,000 distinct CDR3 sequences, approximately 14% of them seen just once; the ten biggest clones take up around 17%. Material: blood. These receptors were taken from a young woman with Graves' hyperthyroidism.

This clonotype was seen many times. The gene calls are TRBV20-1 and TRBJ2-4; D might be TRBD1 (6 bases). The CDR3 spans 15 residues. Germline values: CDR1 DFQATT, CDR2 SNEGSKA (reference sequence). V was trimmed by 1 base and J by 9 bases, leaving 19 bases between them. The CDR3 reads CSARVQGQRRGIQYF. The CDR3 DNA reads as TGCAGTGCTAGAGTGCAAGGACAGCGACGGGGCATTCAGTACTTC.

This clonotype was seen many times. This chain connects TRBV27 to TRBJ2-7; 8 bases fit TRBD1. Germline loops: CDR1 MNHEY, CDR2 SMNVEV (reference sequence). The CDR3 sequence is 13 residues long. The V segment lost 5 bases and the J segment 4 bases; nucleotides outside the gene matches: 4. As DNA, the CDR3 is TGTGCCAGCAGTACGGACAGGGTTTACGAGCAGTACTTC. Translated: CASSTDRVYEQYF.

This clonotype was counted a few times. The genes are TRBV19 and TRBJ1-1; D is perhaps TRBD1 (5 bases). CDR1 is LNHDA and CDR2 is SQIVND in the germline V gene (reference sequence). The germline V and J ends were trimmed by 7 bases and 4 bases, with 16 bases remaining between them. There are 14 residues in the CDR3. The DNA of the CDR3 is TGTGCCAGTATTTTTCAGGGAAGTGTCACTGAAGCTTTCTTT. Encoded protein: CASIFQGSVTEAFF.

Many counts were recorded for this clonotype. V gene TRBV7-9 combines with J gene TRBJ2-1; D gene uncertain. The CDR3 has 13 residues. V lost 5 bases and J lost 7, with 12 bases in between. In germline, CDR1 is SEHNR, CDR2 FQNEAQ (reference sequence). The CDR3 spells CASSRGIWNEQFF. The CDR3 DNA follows: TGTGCCAGCAGCCGTGGCATCTGGAATGAGCAGTTCTTC.

This clonotype has at least ten counts. The chain has TRBV3-1 and TRBJ2-1; D remains ambiguous. Germline V gene data show CDR1 as LGHDT and CDR2 as YNNKEL (reference sequence). Trimming took off 4 bases at V and 0 bases at J, with 10 bases between the two ends. This CDR3 has 15 residues. The CDR3 DNA sequence: TGTGCCAGCAGCCCAAGCGTGAGCTCCTACAATGAGCAGTTCTTC. It is translated as CASSPSVSSYNEQFF.